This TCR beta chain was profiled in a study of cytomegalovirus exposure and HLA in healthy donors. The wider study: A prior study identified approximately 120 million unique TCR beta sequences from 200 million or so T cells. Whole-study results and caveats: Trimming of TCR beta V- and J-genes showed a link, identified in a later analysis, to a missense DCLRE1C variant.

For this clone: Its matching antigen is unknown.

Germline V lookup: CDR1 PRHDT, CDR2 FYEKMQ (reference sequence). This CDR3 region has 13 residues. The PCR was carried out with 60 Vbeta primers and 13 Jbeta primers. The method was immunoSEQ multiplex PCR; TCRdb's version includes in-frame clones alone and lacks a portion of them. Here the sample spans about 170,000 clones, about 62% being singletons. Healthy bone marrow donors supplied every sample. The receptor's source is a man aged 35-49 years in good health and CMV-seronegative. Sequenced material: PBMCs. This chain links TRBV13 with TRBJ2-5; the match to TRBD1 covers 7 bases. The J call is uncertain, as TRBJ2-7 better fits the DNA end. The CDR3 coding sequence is TGTGCCAGCAGCTCCGGGACAGCCTACGAGCAGTACTTC. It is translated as CASSSGTAYEQYF.